These 25 T cell receptor beta chains originate from one sample sequenced in a study of T cell responses to AZD1222 COVID-19 vaccine. Method: immunoSEQ multiplex PCR; TCRdb's copy keeps in-frame clones and lacks some. The data contain roughly 93,000 clones, 86% of them seen just once; the ten biggest clones take up 5% to 6.5%. This sample comprised peripheral blood, obtained on day 0 of AZD1222 vaccination. All receptors derive from an adult in good health.

The chain is built from TRBV19 and TRBJ1-1; tentatively, D is TRBD1 (6 bases). The CDR3 is made up of 13 amino acids. CDR1 LNHDA and CDR2 SQIVND come from the germline V gene (reference sequence). V lost 4 bases to trimming and J lost 5 bases, with 11 bases between them. The CDR3 sequence: CASSKGVRTEAFF. The CDR3, as DNA: TGTGCCAGTAGTAAGGGGGTGAGAACTGAAGCTTTCTTT. Full variable domain (rest looked up from reference TRBV19 and TRBJ1-1): DGGITQSPKYLFRKEGQNVTLSCEQNLNHDAMYWYRQDPGQGLRLIYYSQIVNDFQKGDIAEGYSVSREKKESFPLTVTSAQKNPTAFYLCASSKGVRTEAFFGQGTRLTVV.

The rearrangement uses TRBV19 and TRBJ1-1; TRBD1 agrees at 7 bases. Trimming cost V 1 base and J 0 bases; bases outside gene matches: 5. Germline V gene lookup returns CDR1 LNHDA and CDR2 SQIVND (reference sequence). The length of the CDR3 is 16 residues. The CDR3 here is CASSIGWGQLNTEAFF. The CDR3 DNA reads TGTGCCAGTAGTATAGGTTGGGGACAGCTGAACACTGAAGCTTTCTTT.

The V call is TRBV4-2, the J call TRBJ2-3; tentatively, D is TRBD2 (5 bases). The CDR3 loop spans 15 amino acids. Deletions cut 4 bases from V and 1 base from J, with 12 bases between. Germline values: CDR1 LGHNA, CDR2 YNFKEQ. The CDR3 coding sequence is TGTGCCAGCAGCCCCCGCGGAGCGGGCACAGATACGCAGTATTTT. Translating gives CASSPRGAGTDTQYF.

The chain couples TRBV3-1 (or the pseudogene TRBV3-2) to TRBJ1-1, with TRBD1 matching 9 bases. In germline, CDR1 is LGHDT, CDR2 YNNKEL (reference sequence). The length of the CDR3 is 14 residues. V was clipped by 5 bases and J by 1 base; unmatched bases: 2. CDR3 in amino acids: CASSKGQGNTEAFF. The CDR3 DNA sequence: TGTGCCAGCAGCAAGGGACAGGGGAACACTGAAGCTTTCTTT.

This chain uses TRBV12-3 or TRBV12-4 with TRBJ1-1, with 7 bases lining up with TRBD1. The V and J ends lost 6 bases and 11 bases, in that order; junction bases with no gene match: 12. This CDR3 spans 13 amino acids. CDR3: CASRLTGDSTAFF. CDR3 DNA: TGTGCCAGCAGATTAACAGGGGATAGTACGGCTTTCTTT.

This chain links TRBV2 with TRBJ2-7; D perhaps matches TRBD1 (5 bases). Germline V gene data show CDR1 as SNHLY and CDR2 as FYNNEI. V lost 2 bases, J lost 1 base, and 9 bases lay in between. The CDR3 runs 14 residues. This chain's CDR3 is CASSESRVSYEQYF. Written as DNA, the CDR3 is TGTGCCAGCAGTGAATCCAGGGTTTCCTACGAGCAGTACTTC.

The CDR3 loop is CASSARTGLGNTEAFF. The CDR3, as DNA: TGCGCCAGCAGTGCACGAACAGGGCTAGGGAACACTGAAGCTTTCTTT. V is TRBV10-2 and J is TRBJ1-1; possibly TRBD1 for D (6 bases). The CDR3 extends over 16 amino acids. Trimming removed 4 bases from V and 1 base from J, with 16 bases in between. The V gene's germline CDR1 is WSHSY and CDR2 SAAADI.

The V call is TRBV5-1, the J call TRBJ2-1; no clear D. The germline gives CDR1 SGHRS, CDR2 YFSETQ. Between the trimmed V and J ends, which lost 0 bases and 5 bases, there was a span of 6 bases. The length of the CDR3 is 13 residues. The CDR3 reads CASSLVLDNEQFF. In DNA, the CDR3 is TGCGCCAGCAGCTTGGTTTTGGACAATGAGCAGTTCTTC. The whole variable domain, remainder taken from reference TRBV5-1 and TRBJ2-1, is KAGVTQTPRYLIKTRGQQVTLSCSPISGHRSVSWYQQTPGQGLQFLFEYFSETQRNKGNFPGRFSGRQFSNSRSEMNVSTLELGDSALYLCASSLVLDNEQFFGPGTRLTVL.

The chain carries TRBV11-3 and TRBJ2-5; TRBD2 matches 12 bases. Trimming removed 5 bases from V and 5 bases from J; junction bases left unmatched: 9. The CDR3 extends over 16 amino acids. In germline, CDR1 is SGHNT, CDR2 YENEEA. CDR3: CASSPKGLAGTETQYF. CDR3 in DNA: TGTGCCAGCAGCCCCAAAGGACTAGCGGGAACTGAGACCCAGTACTTC.

V gene TRBV7-9 combines with J gene TRBJ1-2; 9 bases line up with TRBD1. The junction had 5 bases not matched to a gene; V was cut back by 5 bases and J by 1 base. Germline CDR1 and CDR2: SEHNR and FQNEAQ (reference sequence). This CDR3 comprises 15 residues. CDR3 in DNA: TGTGCCAGCAGCATGGGACAGGGCAGTAACTATGGCTACACCTTC. Protein sequence: CASSMGQGSNYGYTF.

This rearrangement joins TRBV6-4 to TRBJ1-6, with unresolved D. CDR3 size: 12 residues. The V and J ends lost 8 bases and 9 bases respectively, with 11 bases between them. Germline V lookup: CDR1 MRHNA, CDR2 SNTAGT. CDR3 bases: TGTGCCAGCCTAATAGTGTTTTCACCCCTCCACTTT. This codes for CASLIVFSPLHF.

CDR3 sequence reads: CASSFEGGETQYF. DNA for the CDR3: TGCGCCAGCAGCTTTGAGGGGGGAGAGACCCAGTACTTC. V gene TRBV5-1 combines with J gene TRBJ2-5; D is possibly TRBD1 or TRBD2 (6 bases each). V was clipped by 2 bases and J by 4 bases, with 9 bases between them. The CDR3 is made up of 13 amino acids. CDR1 SGHRS and CDR2 YFSETQ come from the germline V gene.

V and J are TRBV5-1 and TRBJ2-1; 13 bases fit TRBD2. Germline-derived CDR1 and CDR2 are SGHRS and YFSETQ. V shed 3 bases and J 8 bases; nucleotides not matched to a gene: 2. The CDR3 consists of 14 residues. The CDR3 DNA is TGCGCCAGCAGCTCGGGGACTAGCGGGGATGAGCAGTTCTTC. Translation gives CASSSGTSGDEQFF.

This chain links TRBV11-2 with TRBJ1-5; tentative D call: TRBD1 (5 bases). The CDR3 spans 15 residues. CDR1 is SGHAT and CDR2 is FQNNGV in the germline V gene. V dropped 1 base and J dropped 0 bases, with 7 bases sitting between them. CDR3 sequence: CASSLGQHSNQPQHF. CDR3 bases: TGTGCCAGCAGCTTAGGACAGCATAGCAATCAGCCCCAGCATTTT.

This clone was detected only once. The chain employs TRBV5-6 and TRBJ2-7, with 7 nucleotides matching TRBD1. Germline-derived CDR1 and CDR2 are SGHDT and YYEEEE. V lost 4 bases, J lost 2 bases, and 9 bases stayed unmatched. The CDR3 totals 15 residues. The chain's CDR3 is CASSQDRALAYEQYF. The CDR3 coding sequence is TGTGCCAGCAGCCAAGACAGGGCTTTAGCCTACGAGCAGTACTTC.

The V and J genes are TRBV4-1 and TRBJ1-2; D ambiguous. The CDR3 loop spans 14 amino acids. With 4 bases removed from V and 8 bases from J, the gap between germline ends came to 17 bases. Germline values: CDR1 MGHRA, CDR2 YSYEKL. Written as DNA, the CDR3 is TGCGCCAGCAGCCTCCTTGGGCGCAGAGGAGGCTACACCTTC. Its protein is CASSLLGRRGGYTF.

The chain joins TRBV9 to TRBJ2-7, with D possibly being TRBD2 (5 bases). The CDR3 runs 13 residues. From germline, CDR1 is SGDLS and CDR2 YYNGEE. Trimming cost V 0 bases and J 6 bases, with 10 bases left between them. As DNA, the CDR3 is TGTGCCAGCAGCGTAGGAGGGAGTGGCGAGCAGTACTTC. It is translated as CASSVGGSGEQYF.

The chain is built from TRBV2 and TRBJ2-3, with 7 nucleotides matching TRBD2. The CDR3 has 16 residues. V dropped 2 bases and J dropped 2; count of bases not matched to a gene: 7. CDR1 and CDR2 (germline): SNHLY, FYNNEI. CDR3 amino acids: CASSEWASGDTDTQYF. DNA for the CDR3: TGTGCCAGCAGTGAATGGGCTAGCGGAGACACAGATACGCAGTATTTT. The entire variable domain, with the rest obtained from reference TRBV2 and TRBJ2-3, is as follows: EPEVTQTPSHQVTQMGQEVILRCVPISNHLYFYWYRQILGQKVEFLVSFYNNEISEKSEIFDDQFSVERPDGSNFTLKIRSTKLEDSAMYFCASSEWASGDTDTQYFGPGTRLTVL.

This chain uses TRBV4-1 with TRBJ1-1; D is possibly TRBD1 (5 bases). The CDR3 consists of 15 residues. The V end was cut by 0 bases, the J end by 1 base, with 9 bases between. In germline, CDR1 is MGHRA, CDR2 YSYEKL. The CDR3 DNA reads as TGCGCCAGCAGCCAAGATGGGGGAGCGAACACTGAAGCTTTCTTT. Protein product: CASSQDGGANTEAFF.

J is TRBJ2-7 and V is TRBV5-1, with D perhaps matching TRBD2 (6 bases). The CDR3 consists of 14 residues. V shed 3 bases and J shed 1 base, with 11 bases lying between them. CDR1 SGHRS and CDR2 YFSETQ come from the germline V gene. In nucleotides, the CDR3 is TGCGCCAGCAGCTGGGGACTGGGATCCTACGAGCAGTACTTC. This translates into CASSWGLGSYEQYF. Full variable domain (outside the CDR3, taken from reference TRBV5-1 and TRBJ2-7): KAGVTQTPRYLIKTRGQQVTLSCSPISGHRSVSWYQQTPGQGLQFLFEYFSETQRNKGNFPGRFSGRQFSNSRSEMNVSTLELGDSALYLCASSWGLGSYEQYFGPGTRLTVT.

V gene TRBV12-3 or TRBV12-4 combines with J gene TRBJ2-5; 7 nucleotides align to TRBD1. With 7 bases clipped from V and 5 bases from J, the junction kept 7 bases outside the gene matches. CDR3 length equals 13 residues. This CDR3 is CASMGQRGETQYF. For the CDR3, the DNA is TGTGCCAGCATGGGACAGAGAGGGGAGACCCAGTACTTC.

This sequence joins TRBV30 and TRBJ1-1; 7 bases are shared with TRBD1. Per germline, CDR1 GTSNPN and CDR2 SVGIG (reference sequence). The J segment lost 11 bases and the V segment lost 1 base, leaving 7 bases of the junction unmatched. This CDR3 has 12 amino acids. The CDR3 nucleotides are TGTGCCTGGAGTGAAGGACAGGCGAGTGCTTTCTTT. Protein: CAWSEGQASAFF.

This clone was seen more than once but under ten times. The sample has other DNA sequences that encode this CDR3 too. This sequence joins TRBV7-8 and TRBJ2-7; D is perhaps TRBD1 (6 bases). Trimming left V 5 bases short and J 5 bases short, with 16 bases between. The CDR3 is 14 amino acids. CDR1 is SGHVS, CDR2 FQNEAQ, per germline. The CDR3 sequence is CASSPGTSLHEQYF. The CDR3 DNA reads TGTGCCAGCAGCCCAGGGACAAGTTTACACGAGCAGTACTTC.

V gene TRBV3-1 (or the pseudogene TRBV3-2) combines with J gene TRBJ2-5, with 7 bases fitting TRBD2. CDR1 is LGHDT and CDR2 is YNNKEL in the germline V gene (reference sequence). The ends lost 1 base at V and 1 base at J; junction bases unmatched: 3. This CDR3 is built from 15 residues. The CDR3 reads CASSQGLAVQETQYF. For the CDR3, the DNA is TGTGCCAGCAGCCAAGGGCTAGCGGTCCAAGAGACCCAGTACTTC.

This chain links TRBV15 with TRBJ2-7, with D perhaps assigned TRBD1 or TRBD2 (5 bases each). Trimming removed 3 bases at V and 1 base at J, with 13 bases between. Germline V gene sequence: CDR1 LNHNV, CDR2 YYDKDF (reference sequence). The CDR3 length is 15 residues. The DNA of the CDR3 is TGTGCCACCAGCAGTGGGACGGTACAGTCCTACGAGCAGTACTTC. As protein: CATSSGTVQSYEQYF. The full variable domain, in which reference TRBV15 and TRBJ2-7 provide the parts outside the CDR3, is DAMVIQNPRYQVTQFGKPVTLSCSQTLNHNVMYWYQQKSSQAPKLLFHYYDKDFNNEADTPDNFQSRRPNTSFCFLDIRSPGLGDTAMYLCATSSGTVQSYEQYFGPGTRLTVT.